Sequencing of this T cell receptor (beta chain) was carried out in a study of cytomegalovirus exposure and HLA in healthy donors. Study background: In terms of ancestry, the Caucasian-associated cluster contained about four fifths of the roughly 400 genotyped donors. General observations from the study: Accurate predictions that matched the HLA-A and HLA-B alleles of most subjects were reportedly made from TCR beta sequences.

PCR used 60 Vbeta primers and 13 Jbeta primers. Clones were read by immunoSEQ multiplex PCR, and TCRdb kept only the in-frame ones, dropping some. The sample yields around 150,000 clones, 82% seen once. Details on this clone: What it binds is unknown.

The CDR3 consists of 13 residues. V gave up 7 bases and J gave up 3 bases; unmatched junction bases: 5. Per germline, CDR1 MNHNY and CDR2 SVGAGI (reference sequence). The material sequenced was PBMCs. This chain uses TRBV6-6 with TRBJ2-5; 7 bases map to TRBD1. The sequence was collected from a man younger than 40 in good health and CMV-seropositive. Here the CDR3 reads CASTPQGKETQYF. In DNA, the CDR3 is TGTGCCAGCACTCCACAGGGGAAAGAGACCCAGTACTTC.